A selection of T cell receptor beta chains follows, all from one sample in a study of cytotoxic CD8 clonotypes in ibrutinib-treated CLL. Measured with immunoSEQ multiplex PCR; TCRdb has only the in-frame clones, and not every one. The repertoire includes some 140,000 clones, approximately 81% of them detected once, and roughly 13% sits in the top ten. Here the sequenced sample was PBMCs, taken after 12 months of ibrutinib treatment. The receptors shown here come from a human donor with chronic lymphocytic leukemia. The CDR3 runs from the conserved cysteine through the conserved F or W.

TRBJ2-2,TRBV5-1,CASSLRTSGDTGELFF
TRBJ2-7,TRBV27,CASSQRQGYEQYF
TRBJ2-1,TRBV19,CASSINPDSMSKQFF
TRBJ2-1,TRBV30,CAHSGLGNNEQFF
TRBJ1-5,TRBV5-1,CASSLEGQGNQPQHF
TRBJ2-2,TRBV6-5,CASSSGLQGITGELFF
TRBJ2-7,TRBV18,CASSPSGGSSYEQYF
TRBJ2-7,TRBV29-1,CSAQDPSARYEQYF
TRBJ1-2,TRBV28,CASWTPGVKDGYTF
TRBJ1-1,TRBV19,CAGEGTKNTEAFF
TRBJ2-7,TRBV6-5,CASSGLRGASYEQYF
TRBJ2-7,TRBV6-6,CASSATGSYEQYF
TRBJ1-1,TRBV20-1,CSAKDYTEAFF
TRBJ2-5,TRBV5-5,CASSFGLQETQYF
TRBJ2-2,TRBV11-2,CASSLILAFNTGELFF
TRBJ2-1,TRBV9,CASSQSNINEQFF
TRBJ1-5,TRBV18,CASSPDGINQPQHF
TRBJ2-1,TRBV15,CATSREGISSYNEQFF
TRBJ2-7,TRBV18,CASSPSSYEQYF
TRBJ2-1,TRBV29-1,CSEGRGGEQFF
TRBJ1-5,TRBV7-2,CASSLRRGDSNQPQHF
TRBJ2-7,TRBV7-7,CASSLVGAEPVDWYF
TRBJ2-5,TRBV6-5,CASRGGTYQETQYF
TRBJ2-7,TRBV11-2,CASSRDRGPFEQYF
TRBJ1-4,TRBV7-6,CASSLGTGDEKLFF